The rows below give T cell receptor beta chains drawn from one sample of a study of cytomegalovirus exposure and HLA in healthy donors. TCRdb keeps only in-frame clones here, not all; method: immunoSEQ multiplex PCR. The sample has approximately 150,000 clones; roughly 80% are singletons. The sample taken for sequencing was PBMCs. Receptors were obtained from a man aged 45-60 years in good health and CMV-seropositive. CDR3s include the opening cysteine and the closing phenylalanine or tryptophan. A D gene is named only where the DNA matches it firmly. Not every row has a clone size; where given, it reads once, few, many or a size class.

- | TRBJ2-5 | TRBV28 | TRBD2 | CASSKSRDYPRASQYF | TGTGCCAGCAGCAAATCCCGGGACTACCCAAGAGCTTCACAGTACTTC
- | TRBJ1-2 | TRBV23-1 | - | CAGLTANYGYTF | TGCGCCGGTCTTACAGCTAACTATGGCTACACCTTC
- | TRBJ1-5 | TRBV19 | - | CATRDGTGFFQPQHF | TGTGCCACCAGAGATGGCACAGGGTTTTTTCAGCCCCAGCATTTT
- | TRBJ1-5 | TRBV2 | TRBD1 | CASSFTGGRSNQPQHF | TGTGCCAGCAGTTTCACAGGGGGTCGGAGCAATCAGCCCCAGCATTTT
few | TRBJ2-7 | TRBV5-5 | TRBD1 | CASSLVPGQGAFEQYF | TGTGCCAGCAGCTTGGTTCCGGGACAGGGGGCCTTCGAGCAGTACTTC
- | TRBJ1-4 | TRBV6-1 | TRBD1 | CASSDGQGRGNEKLFF | TGTGCCAGCAGTGACGGACAGGGGAGGGGTAATGAAAAACTGTTTTTT
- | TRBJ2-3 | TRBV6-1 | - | CASSGGKATLFTDTQYF | TGTGCCAGCAGTGGCGGTAAGGCGACGCTATTCACAGATACGCAGTATTTT
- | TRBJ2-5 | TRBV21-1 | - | CASSKFDRELETQYF | TGTGCCAGCAGCAAATTTGACAGGGAGTTGGAGACCCAGTACTTC
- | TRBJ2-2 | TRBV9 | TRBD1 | CASSVTQGPNTGELFF | TGTGCCAGCAGCGTGACACAGGGGCCGAACACCGGGGAGCTGTTTTTT
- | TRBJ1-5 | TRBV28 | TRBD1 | CASRGGQGVQPQHF | TGTGCCAGCAGGGGGGGACAGGGGGTTCAGCCCCAGCATTTT
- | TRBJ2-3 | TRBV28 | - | CASRRPRRDTQYF | TGTGCCAGCAGACGCCCCAGGCGAGATACGCAGTATTTT
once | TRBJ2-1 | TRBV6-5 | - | CASTSLGGHIGEQFF | TGTGCCAGCACCTCTCTGGGGGGGCATATAGGTGAGCAGTTCTTC
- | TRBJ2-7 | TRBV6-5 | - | CASIGGTAYEQYF | TGTGCCAGCATCGGCGGGACTGCATACGAGCAGTACTTC
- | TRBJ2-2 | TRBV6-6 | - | CASRTTRNTGELFF | TGTGCCAGCAGGACGACACGAAACACCGGGGAGCTGTTTTTT
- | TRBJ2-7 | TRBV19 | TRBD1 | CASSEQGYEQYF | TGTGCCAGTAGTGAACAGGGGTACGAGCAGTACTTC
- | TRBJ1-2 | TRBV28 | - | CASSGPYGYTF | TGTGCCAGCAGTGGCCCCTATGGCTACACCTTC
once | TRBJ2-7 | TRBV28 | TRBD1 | CASTTWDRSYEQYF | TGTGCCAGCACCACTTGGGACAGATCTTACGAGCAGTACTTC
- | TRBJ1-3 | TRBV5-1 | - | CASSLGGGYSGNTIYF | TGCGCCAGCAGCTTGGGGGGAGGCTACTCTGGAAACACCATATATTTT
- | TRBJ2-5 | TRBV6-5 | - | CASSYGAQETQYF | TGTGCCAGCAGTTACGGGGCCCAAGAGACCCAGTACTTC
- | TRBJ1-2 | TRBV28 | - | CASGDNNYGYTF | TGTGCCAGCGGGGACAACAACTATGGCTACACCTTC
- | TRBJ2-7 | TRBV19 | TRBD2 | CASSMGLAGINEQYF | TGTGCCAGTAGTATGGGGCTAGCGGGAATCAACGAGCAGTACTTC
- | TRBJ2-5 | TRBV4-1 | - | CASSPAGHLETQYF | TGCGCCAGCAGCCCAGCGGGACATCTGGAGACCCAGTACTTC
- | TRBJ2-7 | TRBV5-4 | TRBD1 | CASSLDHSGGVYEQYF | TGTGCCAGCAGCTTGGATCACTCAGGGGGCGTCTACGAGCAGTACTTC
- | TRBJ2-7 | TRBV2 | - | CASSIGDIRSYEQYF | TGTGCCAGCAGTATAGGGGACATCCGCTCCTACGAGCAGTACTTC
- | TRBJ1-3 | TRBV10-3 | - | CAISEGQGYGNTIYF | TGTGCCATCAGTGAAGGCCAGGGCTACGGAAACACCATATATTTT
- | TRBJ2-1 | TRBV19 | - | CASSIGQGTYNEQFF | TGTGCCAGTAGTATAGGGCAGGGTACCTACAATGAGCAGTTCTTC
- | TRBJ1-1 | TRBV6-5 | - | CASSYSPRIGTEAFF | TGTGCCAGCAGTTACTCCCCCAGGATAGGCACTGAAGCTTTCTTT
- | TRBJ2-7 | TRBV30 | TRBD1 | CAWGAGQGIYEQYF | TGTGCCTGGGGGGCGGGACAGGGGATCTACGAGCAGTACTTC
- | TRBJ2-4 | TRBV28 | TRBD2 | CASSNGLAGQNIQYF | TGTGCCAGCAGTAACGGACTAGCGGGACAAAACATTCAGTACTTC
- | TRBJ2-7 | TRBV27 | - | CASKEGAGAYEQYF | TGTGCCAGCAAGGAGGGGGCAGGGGCCTACGAGCAGTACTTC
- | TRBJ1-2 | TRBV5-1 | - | CASSPRATRNYGYTF | TGCGCCAGCAGTCCGAGGGCGACAAGAAACTATGGCTACACCTTC
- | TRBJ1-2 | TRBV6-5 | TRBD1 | CASSRRTGHGYTF | TGTGCCAGCAGTAGGAGGACAGGGCATGGCTACACCTTC
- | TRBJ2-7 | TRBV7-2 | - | CASSLGYGGSYEQYF | TGTGCCAGCAGCTTAGGTTACGGGGGCTCCTACGAGCAGTACTTC
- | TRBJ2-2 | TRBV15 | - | CATSRGSVKLRPNTGELFF | TGTGCCACCAGCAGAGGATCGGTAAAGTTGCGGCCGAACACCGGGGAGCTGTTTTTT
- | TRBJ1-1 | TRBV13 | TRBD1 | CASSSGQGNEAFF | TGTGCCAGCAGCTCCGGACAGGGGAATGAAGCTTTCTTT
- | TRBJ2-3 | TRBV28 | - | CASSLGGANTDTQYF | TGTGCCAGCAGTTTGGGCGGGGCTAACACAGATACGCAGTATTTT
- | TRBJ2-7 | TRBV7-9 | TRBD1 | CSSSGRDRGSTYEQYF | TGTTCCAGCAGCGGCCGGGACAGGGGGAGCACCTACGAGCAGTACTTC
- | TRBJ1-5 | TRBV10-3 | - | CAISESEAGNQPQHF | TGTGCCATCAGTGAGTCGGAGGCGGGCAATCAGCCCCAGCATTTT
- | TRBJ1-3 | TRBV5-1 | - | CASSSAPAGDAGNTIYF | TGCGCCAGCAGCTCGGCGCCCGCAGGGGATGCTGGAAACACCATATATTTT
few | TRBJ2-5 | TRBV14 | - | CASREQETQYF | TGTGCCAGCAGAGAGCAAGAGACCCAGTACTTC
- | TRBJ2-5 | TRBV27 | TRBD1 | CASSPTGTGAPETQYF | TGTGCCAGCAGTCCCACCGGGACAGGGGCGCCGGAGACCCAGTACTTC
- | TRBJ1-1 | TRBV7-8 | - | CASSASGAGTEAFF | TGTGCCAGCAGCGCTTCAGGGGCCGGGACTGAAGCTTTCTTT
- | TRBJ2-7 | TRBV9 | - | CASSANVGSTYEQYF | TGTGCCAGCAGCGCCAACGTTGGCAGTACCTACGAGCAGTACTTC
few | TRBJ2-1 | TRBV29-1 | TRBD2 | CRGTSGGGEQFF | TGCAGAGGGACTAGCGGAGGGGGTGAGCAGTTCTTC
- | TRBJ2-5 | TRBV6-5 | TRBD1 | CASSSPGQGARETQYF | TGTGCCAGCAGTTCTCCGGGACAGGGGGCTCGGGAGACCCAGTACTTC
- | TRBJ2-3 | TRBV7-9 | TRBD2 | CASSGRVGTDTQYF | TGTGCCAGCAGCGGGAGGGTTGGCACAGATACGCAGTATTTT
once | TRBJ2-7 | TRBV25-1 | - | CASSDAGQPPYEQYF | TGTGCCAGCAGTGATGCGGGGCAGCCCCCTTACGAGCAGTACTTC
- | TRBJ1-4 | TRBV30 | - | CAWSVPGKLFF | TGTGCCTGGAGTGTCCCAGGTAAACTGTTTTTT